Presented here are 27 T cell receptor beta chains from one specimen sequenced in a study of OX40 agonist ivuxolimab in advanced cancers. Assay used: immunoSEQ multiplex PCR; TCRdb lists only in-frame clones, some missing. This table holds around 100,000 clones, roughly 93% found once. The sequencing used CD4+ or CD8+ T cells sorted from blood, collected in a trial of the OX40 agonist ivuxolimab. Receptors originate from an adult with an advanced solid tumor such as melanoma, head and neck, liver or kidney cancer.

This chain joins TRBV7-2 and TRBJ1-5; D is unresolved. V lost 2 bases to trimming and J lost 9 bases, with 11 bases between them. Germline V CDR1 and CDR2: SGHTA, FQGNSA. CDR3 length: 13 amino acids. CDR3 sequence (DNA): TGTGCCAGCAGCTTATCGGGTATAGGGCCCCAGCATTTT. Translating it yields CASSLSGIGPQHF.

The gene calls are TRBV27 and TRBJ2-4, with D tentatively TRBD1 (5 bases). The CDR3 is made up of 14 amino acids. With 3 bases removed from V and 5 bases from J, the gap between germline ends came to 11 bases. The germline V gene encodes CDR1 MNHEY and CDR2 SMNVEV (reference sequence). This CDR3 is CASSFSREENIQYF. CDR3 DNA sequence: TGTGCCAGCAGTTTTAGCAGGGAAGAAAACATTCAGTACTTC.

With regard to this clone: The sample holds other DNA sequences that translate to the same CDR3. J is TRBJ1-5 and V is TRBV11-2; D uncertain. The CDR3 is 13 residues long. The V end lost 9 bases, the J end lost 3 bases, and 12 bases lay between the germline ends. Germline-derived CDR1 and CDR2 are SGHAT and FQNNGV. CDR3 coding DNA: TGTGCCAGTAGCCCCGGGCCCAATCAGCCCCAGCATTTT. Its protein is CASSPGPNQPQHF.

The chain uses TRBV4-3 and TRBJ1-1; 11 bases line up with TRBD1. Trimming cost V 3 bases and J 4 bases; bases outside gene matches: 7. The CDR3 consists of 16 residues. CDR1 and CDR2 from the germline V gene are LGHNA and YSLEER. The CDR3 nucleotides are TGCGCCAGCAGCCAGTACCGGGACAGGGGGTCCACTGAAGCTTTCTTT. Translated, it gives CASSQYRDRGSTEAFF.

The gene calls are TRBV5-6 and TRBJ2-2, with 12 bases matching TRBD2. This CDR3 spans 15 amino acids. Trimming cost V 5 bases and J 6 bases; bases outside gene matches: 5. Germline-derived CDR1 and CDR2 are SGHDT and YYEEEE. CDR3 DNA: TGTGCCAGCAGTCCGGGACTAGCGGGCGCCGGGGAGCTGTTTTTT. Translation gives CASSPGLAGAGELFF.

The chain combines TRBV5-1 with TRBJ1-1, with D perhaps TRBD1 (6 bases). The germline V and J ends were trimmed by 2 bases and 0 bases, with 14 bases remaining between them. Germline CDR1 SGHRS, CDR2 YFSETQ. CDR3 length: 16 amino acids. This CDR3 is CASSLRTGHLNTEAFF. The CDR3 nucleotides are TGCGCCAGCAGCTTACGTACGGGACACTTGAACACTGAAGCTTTCTTT.

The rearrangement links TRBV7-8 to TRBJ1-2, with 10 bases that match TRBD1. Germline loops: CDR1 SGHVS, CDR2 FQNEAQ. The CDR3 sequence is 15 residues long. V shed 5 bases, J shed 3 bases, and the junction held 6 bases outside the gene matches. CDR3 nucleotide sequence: TGTGCCAGCAGCCCCCGGACAGGGGGGGACTATGGCTACACCTTC. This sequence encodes CASSPRTGGDYGYTF. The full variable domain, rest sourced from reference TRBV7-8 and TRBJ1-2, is GAGVSQSPRYKVAKRGQDVALRCDPISGHVSLFWYQQALGQGPEFLTYFQNEAQLDKSGLPSDRFFAERPEGSVSTLKIQRTQQEDSAVYLCASSPRTGGDYGYTFGSGTRLTVV.

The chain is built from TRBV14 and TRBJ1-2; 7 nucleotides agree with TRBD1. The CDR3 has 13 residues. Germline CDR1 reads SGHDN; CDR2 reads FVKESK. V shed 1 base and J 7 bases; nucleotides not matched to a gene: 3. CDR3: CASSQGTGGGYTF. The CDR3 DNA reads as TGTGCCAGCAGCCAAGGGACAGGTGGTGGCTACACCTTC.

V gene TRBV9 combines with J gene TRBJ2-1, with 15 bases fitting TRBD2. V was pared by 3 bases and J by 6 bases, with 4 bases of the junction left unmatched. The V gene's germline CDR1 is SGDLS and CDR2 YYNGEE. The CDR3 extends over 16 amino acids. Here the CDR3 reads CASSAGLAGGFNEQFF. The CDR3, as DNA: TGTGCCAGCAGCGCGGGACTAGCGGGAGGTTTCAATGAGCAGTTCTTC. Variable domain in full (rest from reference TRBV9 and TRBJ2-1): DSGVTQTPKHLITATGQRVTLRCSPRSGDLSVYWYQQSLDQGLQFLIQYYNGEERAKGNILERFSAQQFPDLHSELNLSSLELGDSALYFCASSAGLAGGFNEQFFGPGTRLTVL.

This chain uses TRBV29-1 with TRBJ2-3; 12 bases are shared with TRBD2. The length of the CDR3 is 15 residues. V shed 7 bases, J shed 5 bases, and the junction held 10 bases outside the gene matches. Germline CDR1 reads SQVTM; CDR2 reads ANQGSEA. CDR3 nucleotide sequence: TGCAGCGCCTGGACTAGCGGGAACGGGGAAGATACGCAGTATTTT. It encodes CSAWTSGNGEDTQYF.

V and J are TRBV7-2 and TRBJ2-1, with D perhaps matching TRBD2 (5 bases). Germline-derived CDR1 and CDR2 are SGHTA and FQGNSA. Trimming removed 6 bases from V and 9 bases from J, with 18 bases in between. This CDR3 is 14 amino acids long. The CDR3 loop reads CASRRLAEGTEQFF. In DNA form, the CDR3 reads TGTGCCAGCAGGCGCCTAGCCGAGGGAACTGAGCAGTTCTTC. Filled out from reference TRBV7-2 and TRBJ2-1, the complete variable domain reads GAGVSQSPSNKVTEKGKDVELRCDPISGHTALYWYRQSLGQGLEFLIYFQGNSAPDKSGLPSDRFSAERTGGSVSTLTIQRTQQEDSAVYLCASRRLAEGTEQFFGPGTRLTVL.

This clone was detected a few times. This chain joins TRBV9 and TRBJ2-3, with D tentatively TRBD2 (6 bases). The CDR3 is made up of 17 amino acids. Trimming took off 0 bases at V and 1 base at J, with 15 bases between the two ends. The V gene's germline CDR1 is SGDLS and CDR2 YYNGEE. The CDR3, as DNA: TGTGCCAGCAGCGTAGGGTTCTCGGGAGTGGGCACAGATACGCAGTATTTT. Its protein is CASSVGFSGVGTDTQYF.

CDR3 amino acids: CASSFRTPTRSNRLFF. The CDR3 nucleotides read TGTGCCAGCAGTTTTCGGACCCCGACAAGGAGTAACCGCCTGTTTTTT. The chain has TRBV28 and TRBJ1-4; D is ambiguous. Germline CDR1 and CDR2: MDHEN and SYDVKM. Trimming shortened V by 3 bases and J by 14 bases, and 25 bases separated the two germline ends. The CDR3 runs to 16 residues.

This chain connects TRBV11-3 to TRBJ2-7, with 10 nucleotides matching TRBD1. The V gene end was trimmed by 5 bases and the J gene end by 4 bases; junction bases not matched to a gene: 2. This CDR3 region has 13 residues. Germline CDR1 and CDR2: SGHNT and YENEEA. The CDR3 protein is CASSPGQGYEQYF. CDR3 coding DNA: TGTGCCAGCAGCCCGGGACAGGGGTACGAGCAGTACTTC.

In nucleotides, the CDR3 is TGTGCCAGCAGCTTTGGAGGGGCTGGGGCCAACGTCCTGACTTTC. Residues: CASSFGGAGANVLTF. The chain joins TRBV7-6 to TRBJ2-6, with D perhaps matching TRBD2 (6 bases). The germline V gene has CDR1 SGHVS and CDR2 FNYEAQ. Trimming stripped 3 bases from V and 2 bases from J, with 8 bases between. The CDR3 is 15 residues long.

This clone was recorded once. Written as DNA, the CDR3 is TGTGCCAGCAGCTTCGCTGCGGATTCACCCCTCCACTTT. Translated: CASSFAADSPLHF. The genes are TRBV7-9 and TRBJ1-6, with D unresolved. Trimming removed 3 bases from V and 8 bases from J, with 8 bases in between. The CDR3 has 13 amino acids. Germline CDR1 is SEHNR and CDR2 is FQNEAQ (reference sequence).

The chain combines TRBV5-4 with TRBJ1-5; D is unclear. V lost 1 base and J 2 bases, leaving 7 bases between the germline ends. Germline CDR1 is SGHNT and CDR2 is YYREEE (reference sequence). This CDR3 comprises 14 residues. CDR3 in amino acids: CASSLYGRNQPQHF. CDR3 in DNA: TGTGCCAGCAGCTTGTACGGGCGCAATCAGCCCCAGCATTTT.

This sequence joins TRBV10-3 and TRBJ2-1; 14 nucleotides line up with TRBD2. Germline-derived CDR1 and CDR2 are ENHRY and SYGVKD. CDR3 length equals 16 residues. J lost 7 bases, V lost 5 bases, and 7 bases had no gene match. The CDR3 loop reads CAISRTSGGHLNEQFF. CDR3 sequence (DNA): TGTGCCATCAGTCGGACTAGCGGGGGGCATCTTAATGAGCAGTTCTTC.

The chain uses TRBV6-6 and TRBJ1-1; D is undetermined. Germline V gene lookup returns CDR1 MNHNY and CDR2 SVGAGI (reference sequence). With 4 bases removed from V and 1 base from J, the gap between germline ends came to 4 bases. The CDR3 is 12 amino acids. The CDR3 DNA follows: TGTGCCAGCAGTTGGGGGAACACTGAAGCTTTCTTT. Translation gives CASSWGNTEAFF.

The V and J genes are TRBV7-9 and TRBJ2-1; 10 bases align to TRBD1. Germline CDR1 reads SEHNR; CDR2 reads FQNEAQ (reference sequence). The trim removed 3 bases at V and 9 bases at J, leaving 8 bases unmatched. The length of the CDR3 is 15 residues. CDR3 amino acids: CASSFLTGGMFEQFF. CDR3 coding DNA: TGTGCCAGCAGCTTTCTGACAGGGGGCATGTTTGAGCAGTTCTTC.

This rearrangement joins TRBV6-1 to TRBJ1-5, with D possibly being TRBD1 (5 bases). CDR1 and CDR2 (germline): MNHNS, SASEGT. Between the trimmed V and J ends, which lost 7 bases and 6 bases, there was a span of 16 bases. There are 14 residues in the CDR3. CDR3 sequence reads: CASTLGQRGQPQHF. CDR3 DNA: TGTGCCAGCACCTTGGGGCAAAGGGGTCAGCCCCAGCATTTT.

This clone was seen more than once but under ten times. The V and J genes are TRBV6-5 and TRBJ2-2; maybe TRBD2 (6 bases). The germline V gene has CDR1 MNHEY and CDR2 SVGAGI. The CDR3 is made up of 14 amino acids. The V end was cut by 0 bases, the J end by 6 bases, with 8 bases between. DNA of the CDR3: TGTGCCAGCAGTTACTCCGGAGGGGCCGGGGAGCTGTTTTTT. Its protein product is CASSYSGGAGELFF.

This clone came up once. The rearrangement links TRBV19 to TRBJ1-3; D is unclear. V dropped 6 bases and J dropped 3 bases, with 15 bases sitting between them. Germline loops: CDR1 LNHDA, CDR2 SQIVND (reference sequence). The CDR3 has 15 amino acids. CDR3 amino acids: CASSWDRDFGNTIYF. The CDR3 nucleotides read TGTGCCAGTAGCTGGGATAGAGACTTTGGAAACACCATATATTTT.

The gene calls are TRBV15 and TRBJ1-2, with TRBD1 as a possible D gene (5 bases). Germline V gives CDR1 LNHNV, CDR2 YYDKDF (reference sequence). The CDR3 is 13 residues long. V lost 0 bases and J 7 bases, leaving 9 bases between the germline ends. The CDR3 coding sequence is TGTGCCACCAGCAGAGACAGGGTGCCTGGCTACACCTTC. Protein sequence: CATSRDRVPGYTF.

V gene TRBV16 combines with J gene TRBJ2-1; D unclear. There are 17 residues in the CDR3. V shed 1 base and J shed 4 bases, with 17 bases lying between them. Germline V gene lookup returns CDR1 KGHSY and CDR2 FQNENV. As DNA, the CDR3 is TGTGCCAGCAGCCAATGGTCGGTGTCGGGCTTATACAATGAGCAGTTCTTC. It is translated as CASSQWSVSGLYNEQFF.

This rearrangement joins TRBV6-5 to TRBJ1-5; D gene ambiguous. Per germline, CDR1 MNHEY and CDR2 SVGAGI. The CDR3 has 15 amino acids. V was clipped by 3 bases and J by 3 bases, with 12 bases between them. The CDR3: CASSYSGPTNQPQHF. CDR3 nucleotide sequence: TGTGCCAGCAGTTATTCCGGGCCTACCAATCAGCCCCAGCATTTT.

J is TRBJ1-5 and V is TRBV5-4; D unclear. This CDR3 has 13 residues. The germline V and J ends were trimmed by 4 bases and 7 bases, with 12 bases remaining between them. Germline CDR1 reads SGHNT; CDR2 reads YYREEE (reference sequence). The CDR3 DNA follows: TGTGCCAGCAGCCCCGGGGTGGGACAGCCCCAGCATTTT. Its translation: CASSPGVGQPQHF.